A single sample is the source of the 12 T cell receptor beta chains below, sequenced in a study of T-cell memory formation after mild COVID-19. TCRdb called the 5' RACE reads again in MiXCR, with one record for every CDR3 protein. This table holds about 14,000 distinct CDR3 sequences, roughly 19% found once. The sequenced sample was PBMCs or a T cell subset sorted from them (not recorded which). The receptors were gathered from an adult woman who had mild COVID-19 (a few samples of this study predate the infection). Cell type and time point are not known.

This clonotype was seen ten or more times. The chain's CDR3 is CASSLTAGGPGEQYF. The CDR3 DNA reads as TGTGCCAGCAGCCTGACAGCGGGAGGGCCGGGGGAGCAGTACTTC. The chain couples TRBV5-4 to TRBJ2-7, with TRBD2 matching over 10 bases. There are 15 residues in the CDR3. Germline CDR1 and CDR2: SGHNT and YYREEE (reference sequence). Germline trimming cut 4 bases from V and 7 bases from J; bases unmatched to any gene: 11.

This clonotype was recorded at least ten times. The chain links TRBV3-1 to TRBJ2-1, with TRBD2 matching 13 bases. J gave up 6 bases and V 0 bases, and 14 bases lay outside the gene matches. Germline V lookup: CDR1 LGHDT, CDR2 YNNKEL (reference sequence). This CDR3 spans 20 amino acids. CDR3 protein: CASSQDHGTSGTVGLNEQFF. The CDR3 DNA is TGTGCCAGCAGCCAAGATCACGGGACTAGCGGGACGGTGGGGCTCAATGAGCAGTTCTTC.

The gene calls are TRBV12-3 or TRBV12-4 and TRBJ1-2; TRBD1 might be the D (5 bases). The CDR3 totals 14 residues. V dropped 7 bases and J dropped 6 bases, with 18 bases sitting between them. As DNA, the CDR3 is TGTGCCAGCACCCAGAGAGGCAGGGAAAATGGCTACACCTTC. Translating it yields CASTQRGRENGYTF.

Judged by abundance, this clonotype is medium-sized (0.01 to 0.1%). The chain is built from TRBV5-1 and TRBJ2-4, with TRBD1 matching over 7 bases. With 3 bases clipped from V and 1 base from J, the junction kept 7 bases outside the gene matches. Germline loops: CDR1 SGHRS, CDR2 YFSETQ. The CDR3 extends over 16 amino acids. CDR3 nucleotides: TGCGCCAGCAGCTCCACGACAGGGTATGCCAAAAACATTCAGTACTTC. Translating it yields CASSSTTGYAKNIQYF.

CDR3 amino acids: CASSHTIGGIDVLTF. CDR3 nucleotide sequence: TGTGCCAGCAGCCATACTATAGGGGGGATTGACGTCCTGACTTTC. The chain employs TRBV3-1 and TRBJ2-6; D possibly matches TRBD1 or TRBD2 (6 bases each). Trimming stripped 3 bases from V and 11 bases from J, with 17 bases between. Germline CDR1 LGHDT, CDR2 YNNKEL (reference sequence). The length of the CDR3 is 15 residues. Using reference TRBV3-1 and TRBJ2-6 for the parts outside the CDR3, the full variable domain is DTAVSQTPKYLVTQMGNDKSIKCEQNLGHDTMYWYKQDSKKFLKIMFSYNNKELIINETVPNRFSPKSPDKAHLNLHINSLELGDSAVYFCASSHTIGGIDVLTFGAGSRLTVL.

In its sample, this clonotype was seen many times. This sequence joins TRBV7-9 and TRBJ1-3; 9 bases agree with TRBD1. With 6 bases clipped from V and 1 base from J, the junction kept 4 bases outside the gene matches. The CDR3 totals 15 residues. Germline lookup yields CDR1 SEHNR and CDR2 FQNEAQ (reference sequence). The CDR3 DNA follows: TGTGCCAGCAGTTCCGGGACAGGGTCTGGAAACACCATATATTTT. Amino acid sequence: CASSSGTGSGNTIYF.

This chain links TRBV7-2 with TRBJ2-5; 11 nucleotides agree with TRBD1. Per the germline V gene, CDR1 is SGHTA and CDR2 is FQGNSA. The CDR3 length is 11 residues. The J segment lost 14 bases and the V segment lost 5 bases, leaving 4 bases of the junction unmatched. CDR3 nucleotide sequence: TGTGCCAGCAGCCCAGGACAGGGGGCATACTTC. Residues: CASSPGQGAYF.

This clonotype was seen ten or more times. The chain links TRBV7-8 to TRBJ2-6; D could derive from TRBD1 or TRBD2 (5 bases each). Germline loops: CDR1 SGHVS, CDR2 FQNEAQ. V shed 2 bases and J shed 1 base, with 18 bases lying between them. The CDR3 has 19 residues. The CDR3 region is CASSLSGQGLISGANVLTF. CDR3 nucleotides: TGTGCCAGCAGCTTATCGGGGCAGGGTCTCATTTCTGGGGCCAACGTCCTGACTTTC.

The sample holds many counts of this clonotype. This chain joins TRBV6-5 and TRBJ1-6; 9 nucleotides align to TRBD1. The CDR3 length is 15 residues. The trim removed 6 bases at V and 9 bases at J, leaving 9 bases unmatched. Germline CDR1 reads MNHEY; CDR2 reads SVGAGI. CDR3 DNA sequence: TGTGCCAGCAGCCCCGGGACAGGGCGAAGTTCACCCCTCCACTTT. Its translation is CASSPGTGRSSPLHF.

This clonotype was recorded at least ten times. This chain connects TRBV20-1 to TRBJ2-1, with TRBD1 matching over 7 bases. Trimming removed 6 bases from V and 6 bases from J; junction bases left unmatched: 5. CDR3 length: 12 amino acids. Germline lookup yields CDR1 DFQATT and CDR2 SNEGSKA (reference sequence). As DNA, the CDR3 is TGCAGTGCCCTCACAGGGGTCAATGAGCAGTTCTTC. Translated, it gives CSALTGVNEQFF.

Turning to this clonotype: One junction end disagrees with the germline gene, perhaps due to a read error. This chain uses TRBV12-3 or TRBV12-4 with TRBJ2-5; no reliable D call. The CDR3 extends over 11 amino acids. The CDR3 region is CSSSLWETQYF. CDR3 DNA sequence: TGTTCCAGCAGTTTATGGGAGACCCAGTACTTC.

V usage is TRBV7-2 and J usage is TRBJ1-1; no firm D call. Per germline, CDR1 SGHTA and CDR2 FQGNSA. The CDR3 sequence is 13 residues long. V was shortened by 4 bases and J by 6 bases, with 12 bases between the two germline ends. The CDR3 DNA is TGTGCCAGCAGCTCCCAACGTACGGCTGAAGCTTTCTTT. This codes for CASSSQRTAEAFF.